Below, 14 T cell receptor beta chains from the same sample are listed, as sequenced in a study of blood T cells in healthy people across ages. Next came a second PCR, run for about 6 to 11 cycles, which used a sample-barcoded 5' primer along with a J-beta primer mix. TCRdb re-called the 5' RACE reads through MiXCR, storing one row per CDR3 protein. The data hold around 1,000,000 distinct CDR3 sequences, with around two fifths observed a single time. Material for sequencing was blood. Every receptor here comes from a man in his late teens or twenties in good health.

In this sample, this clonotype turned up a few times. The rearrangement joins TRBV7-9 to TRBJ2-1; D ambiguous. This CDR3 comprises 14 residues. V lost 5 bases and J 3 bases, leaving 11 bases between the germline ends. The germline CDR1 and CDR2 sequences are SEHNR and FQNEAQ (reference sequence). DNA for the CDR3: TGTGCCAGCAGCCGTACTGAAGACTACAATGAGCAGTTCTTC. Translated: CASSRTEDYNEQFF.

Of note for this clonotype: At one of its ends the junction is not consistent with the germline gene, which may arise from a read error. This rearrangement joins TRBV4-3 to TRBJ2-5, with D maybe TRBD1 (5 bases). This CDR3 is 13 amino acids long. Germline V gene sequence: CDR1 LGHNA, CDR2 YSLEER. The CDR3, as DNA: TGCGCCAGCAGCGAAGACAGACAAGAGATCCAGTACTTC. This sequence encodes CASSEDRQEIQYF.

The table lists this clonotype with a few counts. This chain links TRBV11-1 with TRBJ1-1; 9 nucleotides match TRBD1. V trimming: 5 bases; J trimming: 1 base; junction bases outside the gene matches: 11. In germline, CDR1 is SGHAT, CDR2 FQDESV (reference sequence). The CDR3 totals 17 residues. The CDR3 coding sequence is TGTGCCAGCAGCCTGAACCCGGGACAGGGCCCGAACACTGAAGCTTTCTTT. Translated, it gives CASSLNPGQGPNTEAFF.

Only a few counts were recorded for this clonotype. The rearrangement links TRBV20-1 to TRBJ2-3; 7 bases fit TRBD1. Trimming removed 0 bases from V and 4 bases from J; junction bases left unmatched: 13. Germline V gives CDR1 DFQATT, CDR2 SNEGSKA (reference sequence). This CDR3 spans 17 amino acids. The CDR3 nucleotides read TGCAGTGCTAGAGATTTGGGCGGAAACAGGGGACCAGATACGCAGTATTTT. Its protein product is CSARDLGGNRGPDTQYF.

This chain links TRBV6-5 with TRBJ2-3; 9 bases fit TRBD2. The V and J ends lost 0 bases and 1 base, in that order; junction bases with no gene match: 2. The germline V gene encodes CDR1 MNHEY and CDR2 SVGAGI. The CDR3 extends over 16 amino acids. CDR3 protein: CASSYSKRGGTDTQYF. In DNA, the CDR3 is TGTGCCAGCAGTTACTCAAAGCGGGGGGGCACAGATACGCAGTATTTT.

This rearrangement joins TRBV28 to TRBJ2-1; a weak D match, TRBD1 (5 bases). CDR1 and CDR2 from the germline V gene are MDHEN and SYDVKM. The CDR3 is made up of 12 amino acids. The V end was cut by 8 bases, the J end by 9 bases, with 14 bases between. The CDR3: CASQGAGAEQFF. CDR3 DNA sequence: TGTGCCAGCCAAGGGGCAGGTGCTGAGCAGTTCTTC.

The V gene is TRBV13, the J gene TRBJ2-7; D is undetermined. CDR1 is PRHDT and CDR2 is FYEKMQ in the germline V gene (reference sequence). V was clipped by 0 bases and J by 3 bases, with 12 bases between them. This CDR3 region has 15 residues. In DNA, the CDR3 is TGTGCCAGCAGCTTAGGCCTAGAGAGTCTCTACGAGCAGTACTTC. The encoded protein is CASSLGLESLYEQYF.

A few counts support this clonotype. This chain connects TRBV19 to TRBJ2-1; 7 nucleotides align to TRBD1. V dropped 5 bases and J dropped 7; count of bases not matched to a gene: 8. The length of the CDR3 is 14 residues. The germline gives CDR1 LNHDA, CDR2 SQIVND (reference sequence). The CDR3 bases are TGTGCCAGTAGTCCGGGACAGAAAGCAAATGAGCAGTTCTTC. It codes for CASSPGQKANEQFF.

This clonotype came up a few times. The chain has TRBV29-1 and TRBJ1-2; TRBD1 is a possible D gene (5 bases). From germline, CDR1 is SQVTM and CDR2 ANQGSEA. The CDR3 totals 14 residues. Trimming removed 6 bases from V and 8 bases from J, with 22 bases in between. The CDR3 nucleotides are TGCAGCGTCCCCCGCACAGTCGGGGCGCGGGGCTACACCTTC. This encodes CSVPRTVGARGYTF.

The V and J genes are TRBV6-2 or TRBV6-3 and TRBJ1-5; the match to TRBD1 covers 7 bases. V shed 0 bases and J 1 base; nucleotides not matched to a gene: 6. Germline loops: CDR1 MNHEY, CDR2 SVGEGT. The CDR3 spans 17 residues. CDR3 loop: CASSYSNKGASNQPQHF. CDR3 coding DNA: TGTGCCAGCAGTTACTCCAATAAGGGGGCGAGCAATCAGCCCCAGCATTTT.

This clonotype was observed a handful of times. The J gene is TRBJ1-1, the V gene TRBV20-1; possible D gene TRBD1, 6 bases. V shed 2 bases and J shed 3 bases, with 13 bases lying between them. Germline loops: CDR1 DFQATT, CDR2 SNEGSKA (reference sequence). The CDR3 is 14 residues long. CDR3 sequence reads: CSARRTRGDTEAFF. The CDR3, as DNA: TGCAGTGCTAGACGGACCAGGGGAGACACTGAAGCTTTCTTT.

Notes on this clonotype: The junction does not match germline at one end; this may be a read error. The J gene is TRBJ2-5, the V gene TRBV2; 7 positions match TRBD2. This CDR3 has 13 residues. CDR1 is SNHLY, CDR2 FYNNEI, per germline. The CDR3 nucleotides read TGTACCAGCAGTAGGGGACTACAAGAGACCCAGTACTTC. This gives the protein CTSSRGLQETQYF.

The chain has TRBV6-2 or TRBV6-3 and TRBJ2-5; TRBD1 aligns across 7 bases. This CDR3 has 15 amino acids. Germline trimming cut 2 bases from V and 2 bases from J; bases unmatched to any gene: 5. The germline CDR1 and CDR2 sequences are MNHEY and SVGEGT. In DNA, the CDR3 is TGTGCCAGCAGTTACATGAGGGGGCGTCAAGAGACCCAGTACTTC. This sequence encodes CASSYMRGRQETQYF.

This clonotype was observed a handful of times. The genes are TRBV5-6 and TRBJ1-2, with TRBD1 matching over 9 bases. CDR1 is SGHDT, CDR2 YYEEEE, per germline. CDR3 length: 15 residues. V lost 3 bases and J lost 4; bases outside the gene matches: 7. This chain's CDR3 is CASSSGQGPFYGYTF. CDR3 in DNA: TGTGCCAGCAGCTCCGGACAGGGGCCTTTCTATGGCTACACCTTC.